This TCR beta chain was recorded in a study of control samples from healthy donors and cancer patients (dated by TCRdb to 2020 to 2021). Compared with germline, V lacks 6 bases and J lacks 8 bases; bases without a gene match: 10. Including the terminal cysteine and phenylalanine, the CDR3 comprises 14 residues. Just CDR3 DNA is preserved here, 42 bases in frame from base 1. CDR1 and CDR2 were assigned from the germline V gene as SGHTA and FQGNSA. The library was produced with the immunoSEQ multiplex PCR assay. TCRdb holds this immuneACCESS table with in-frame rearrangements only. Some clones are missing; in checked studies, unresolved V genes explain under half, and the rest has no known cause. Counted in this sample were roughly 30,000 clones; nearly 90% of them appeared once. The ten largest clones represent approximately 3.6% of the sample. A note on this clone: Its antigen target is currently unknown. One base away there is no much larger clone; base qualities are not given.

The TCR sequence derives from a female donor with melanoma. Here the chain combines TRBV7-2 and TRBJ1-2, with 9 bases aligning to TRBD1. Input material: formalin-fixed, paraffin-embedded tissue. The CDR3 protein is CASRTDRGGFGYTF. The sequenced DNA: TGTGCCAGCAGAACGGACAGGGGTGGATTCGGCTACACCTTC. The entire variable domain, with the stretches around the CDR3 drawn from the reference TRBV7-2 and TRBJ1-2 proteins, is GAGVSQSPSNKVTEKGKDVELRCDPISGHTALYWYRQSLGQGLEFLIYFQGNSAPDKSGLPSDRFSAERTGGSVSTLTIQRTQQEDSAVYLCASRTDRGGFGYTFGSGTRLTVV.